Listed here is a single TCR beta chain. The antigen is unknown. These data are taken from a study of cytomegalovirus exposure and HLA in healthy donors. Study-wide points: Later analysis identified a missense DCLRE1C variant that was linked to TCR beta V- and J-gene trimming. Productive status was seen about 87% or about 30% of the time for most TCR beta V segments in an earlier analysis.

The CDR3 has 17 residues. V lost 5 bases, J lost 6 bases, and 22 bases lay in between. CDR1 PRHDT and CDR2 FYEKMQ come from the germline V gene (reference sequence). PCR used 60 Vbeta primers and 13 Jbeta primers. Clones were read by immunoSEQ multiplex PCR, and TCRdb kept only the in-frame ones, dropping some. The repertoire holds some 66,000 clones, with 60% to 80% as singletons. This clonotype was obtained from a man aged 55 to 70 in good health and CMV-seropositive. The genes are TRBV13 and TRBJ2-2, with D perhaps TRBD1 (6 bases). Sequencing used PBMCs. Written as DNA, the CDR3 is TGTGCCAGCAGCCCCTACAGCACCGGGACACCTTCCGGGGAGCTGTTTTTT. Its translation is CASSPYSTGTPSGELFF.